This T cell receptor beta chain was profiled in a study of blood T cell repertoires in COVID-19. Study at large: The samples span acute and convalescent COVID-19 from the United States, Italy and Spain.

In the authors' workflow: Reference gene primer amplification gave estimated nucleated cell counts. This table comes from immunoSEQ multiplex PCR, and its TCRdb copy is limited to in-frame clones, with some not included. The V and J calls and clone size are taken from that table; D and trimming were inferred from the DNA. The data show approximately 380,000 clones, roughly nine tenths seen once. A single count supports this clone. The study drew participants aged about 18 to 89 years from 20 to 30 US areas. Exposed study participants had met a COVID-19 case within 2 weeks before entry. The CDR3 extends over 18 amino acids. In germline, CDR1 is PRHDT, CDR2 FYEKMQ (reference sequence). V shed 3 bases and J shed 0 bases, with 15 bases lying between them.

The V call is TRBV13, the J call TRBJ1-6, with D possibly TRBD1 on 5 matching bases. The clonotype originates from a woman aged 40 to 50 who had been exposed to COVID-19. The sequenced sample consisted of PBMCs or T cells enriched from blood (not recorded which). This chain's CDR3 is CASSFQGIPSSYNSPLHF. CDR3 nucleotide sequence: TGTGCCAGCAGCTTTCAGGGTATCCCTTCCTCCTATAATTCACCCCTCCACTTT.